This entry describes one T cell receptor beta chain. Its antigen is unknown. Base qualities were left out, and no much larger clone turns up one base away. The data derive from a study of T cell repertoires in cytomegalovirus infection (dated by TCRdb to between 2017 and 2020). Regarding the research as a whole: Recently identified HLA-C-restricted CMV epitopes, whose presentation resists viral immunomodulation, were targeted by peptide stimulations together with well-studied HLA-B-restricted epitopes. Donor HLA type was relevant to the analysis, because carriage of CMV infection together with the matching HLA type was indicated by public TCR beta signatures. Results and caveats for the whole study, not just this receptor: The ex vivo response was dominated by HLA-C-restricted CMV-specific TCR beta clonotypes, which also provided the single most frequent clonotype in two of eight donors. Cumulative frequency of public TCR beta family members discriminated carriers of CMV infection plus the relevant HLA type in this cohort and an independent approximately 370-donor cohort.

The CDR3 starts with the cysteine, ends with the phenylalanine, and has 16 residues. Just CDR3 DNA is preserved here, 48 bases in frame from base 1. CDR1 and CDR2 are read off the germline V gene (reference sequence) as DFQATT and SNEGSKA. Trimming costs V 3 bases and J 3 bases, and their ends lie 17 bases apart. The listed sequencing device is Illumina HiSeq 1500. The public reads were reanalyzed by TCRdb: fastp trimming at Q25, MiXCR alignment, in-frame beta chains only. Every CDR3 protein is listed once, alongside the most common genes and DNA of its rows. The sample data list about 890,000 distinct CDR3 sequences, and about 33% of these were observed just once. The ten largest clones capture 10% to 15% of the sample. Taken with the paper, the label for treatment or condition translates to: in vitro stimulation with specific CMV peptide epitopes to enrich CMV-specific T cells.

The sample consisted of cultured CD8+ T cells from PBMCs, taken from culture after CMV antigen stimulation. This receptor was obtained from a human donor in good health (CMV status not recorded). Some clones in this sample may be carry-over from other donors' samples. Recombination linked TRBV20-1 to TRBJ2-2; the D gene is perhaps TRBD2, from 6 matching bases. The sequence in DNA is TGCAGTGCTAGCAAACCGGGAGAGGCGGACACCGGGGAGCTGTTTTTT. This codes for CSASKPGEADTGELFF.